This T cell receptor beta chain derives from a study of technical replicates of blood from a few donors. The V gene's germline CDR1 is MNHEY and CDR2 SVGAGI. The CDR3 totals 13 residues. V was pared by 3 bases and J by 8 bases, with 11 bases between. Clones were read by immunoSEQ multiplex PCR, and TCRdb kept only the in-frame ones, dropping some. The top ten hold around 0.38% of the sample, which has about 82,000 clones, roughly 95% seen once. This clonotype originated in a human donor in good health. The material sequenced was T cells isolated from PBMCs. The rearrangement links TRBV6-5 to TRBJ2-1; D possibly corresponds to TRBD2 (5 bases). The CDR3 loop is CASSYSGWDEQFF. CDR3 bases: TGTGCCAGCAGTTATTCGGGATGGGATGAGCAGTTCTTC.